The 4 T cell receptor beta chains reported below all come from one sample, sequenced in a study of spatial heterogeneity in lung cancer. Regarding time point: sample taken at primary tumor resection. Unsorted whole RNA samples from tumor, nontumor lung or frozen PBMC were sequenced. Via MiXCR, TCRdb re-called the 5' RACE reads, giving one row per CDR3 protein. The table records tens of thousands of distinct CDR3 sequences, around 6.5% of them present only once. The sequencing used PBMCs, collected at surgery. These receptors all stem from a female donor with early-stage non-small cell lung cancer.

This clonotype has at least ten counts. The rearrangement joins TRBV12-3 or TRBV12-4 to TRBJ2-3; a possible D gene is TRBD1 (5 bases). Trimming took 7 bases from V and 2 from J, leaving 19 bases between them. This CDR3 spans 16 amino acids. DNA for the CDR3: TGTGCCAGCACTCCTACCCAGGGAACCTACACAGATACGCAGTATTTT. It codes for CASTPTQGTYTDTQYF.

V and J are TRBV6-2 or TRBV6-3 and TRBJ1-5; 7 positions match TRBD1. The CDR3 runs 14 residues. Germline assignment: CDR1 MNHEY and CDR2 SVGEGT. Losses at the gene ends were 2 bases for V and 7 bases for J; bases not matched to a gene: 5. CDR3 residues: CASSYVTGEQPQHF. Here the CDR3 DNA reads TGTGCCAGCAGTTACGTCACAGGGGAACAGCCCCAGCATTTT.

This clonotype was counted only a few times. The chain recombines TRBV3-1 with TRBJ2-4; 9 nucleotides agree with TRBD1. Germline V gene lookup returns CDR1 LGHDT and CDR2 YNNKEL (reference sequence). The CDR3 consists of 13 residues. Trimming cost V 4 bases and J 15 bases; bases outside gene matches: 10. CDR3 region: CASSLVPGQGTYF. The CDR3 nucleotides are TGTGCCAGCAGCCTCGTCCCGGGACAGGGAACGTACTTC.

The V gene is TRBV20-1, the J gene TRBJ2-7; TRBD1 agrees at 8 bases. The germline gives CDR1 DFQATT, CDR2 SNEGSKA (reference sequence). V lost 3 bases, J lost 7 bases, and 5 bases stayed unmatched. The CDR3 has 12 residues. CDR3 region: CSASQGAREQYF. The CDR3 DNA reads TGCAGTGCTAGTCAGGGGGCCAGGGAGCAGTACTTC.